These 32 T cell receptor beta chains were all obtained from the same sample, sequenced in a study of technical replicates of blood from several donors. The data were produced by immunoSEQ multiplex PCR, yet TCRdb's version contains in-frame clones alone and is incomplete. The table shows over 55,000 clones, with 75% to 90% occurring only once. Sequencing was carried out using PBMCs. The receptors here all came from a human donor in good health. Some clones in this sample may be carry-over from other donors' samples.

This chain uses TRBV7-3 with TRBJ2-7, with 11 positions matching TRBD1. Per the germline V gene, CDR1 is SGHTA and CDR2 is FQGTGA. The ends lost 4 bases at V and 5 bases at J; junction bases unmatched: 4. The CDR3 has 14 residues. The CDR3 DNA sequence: TGTGCCAGCAGCTCGGGACAGGGGGTGAACGAGCAGTACTTC. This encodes CASSSGQGVNEQYF. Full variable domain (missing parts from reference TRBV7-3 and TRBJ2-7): GAGVSQTPSNKVTEKGKYVELRCDPISGHTALYWYRQSLGQGPEFLIYFQGTGAADDSGLPNDRFFAVRPEGSVSTLKIQRTERGDSAVYLCASSSGQGVNEQYFGPGTRLTVT.

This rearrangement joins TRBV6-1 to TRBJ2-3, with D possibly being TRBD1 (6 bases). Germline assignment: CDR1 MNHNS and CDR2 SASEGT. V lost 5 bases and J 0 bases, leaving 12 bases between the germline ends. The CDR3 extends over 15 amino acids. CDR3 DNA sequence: TGTGCCAGCAGTTTACAGGGCTCTAGCACAGATACGCAGTATTTT. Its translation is CASSLQGSSTDTQYF.

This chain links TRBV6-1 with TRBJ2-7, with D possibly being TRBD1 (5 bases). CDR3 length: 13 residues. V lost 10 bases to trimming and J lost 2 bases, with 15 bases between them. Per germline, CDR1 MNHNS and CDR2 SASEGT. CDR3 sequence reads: CATATTAAYEQYF. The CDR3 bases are TGTGCCACCGCCACGACAGCCGCCTACGAGCAGTACTTC.

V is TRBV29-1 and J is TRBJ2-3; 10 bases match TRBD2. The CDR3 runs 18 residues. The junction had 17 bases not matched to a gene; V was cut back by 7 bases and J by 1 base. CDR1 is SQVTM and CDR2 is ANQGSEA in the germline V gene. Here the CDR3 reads CSAKTSGFSASRTDTQYF. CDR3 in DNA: TGCAGCGCCAAGACTAGCGGGTTCTCTGCTTCCCGCACAGATACGCAGTATTTT.

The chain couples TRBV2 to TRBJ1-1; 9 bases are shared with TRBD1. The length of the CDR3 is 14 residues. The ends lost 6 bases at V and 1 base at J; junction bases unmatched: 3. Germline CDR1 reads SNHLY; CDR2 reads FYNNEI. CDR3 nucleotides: TGTGCCAGCAGGGGGACAGGGTGGAACACTGAAGCTTTCTTT. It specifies CASRGTGWNTEAFF.

In DNA form, the CDR3 reads TGTGCCAGCAGTGTAACTATTGGAACCTACGAGCAGTACTTC. Amino acids: CASSVTIGTYEQYF. This chain joins TRBV27 and TRBJ2-7; D gene uncertain. Trimming stripped 5 bases from V and 2 bases from J, with 13 bases between. The CDR3 contains 14 residues. Germline values: CDR1 MNHEY, CDR2 SMNVEV (reference sequence).

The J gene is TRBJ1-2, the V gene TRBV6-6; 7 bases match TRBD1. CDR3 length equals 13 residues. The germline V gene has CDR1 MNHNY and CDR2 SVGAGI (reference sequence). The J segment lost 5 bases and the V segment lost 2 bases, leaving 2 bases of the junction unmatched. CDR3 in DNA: TGTGCCAGCAGTTACGACAGGGTTTATGGCTACACCTTC. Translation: CASSYDRVYGYTF.

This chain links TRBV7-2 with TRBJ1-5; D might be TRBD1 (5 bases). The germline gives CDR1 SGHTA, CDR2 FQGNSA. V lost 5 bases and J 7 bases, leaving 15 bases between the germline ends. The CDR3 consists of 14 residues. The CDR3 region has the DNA TGTGCCAGCAGCCCAGGTGGGGGAGGGCAGCCCCAGCATTTT. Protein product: CASSPGGGGQPQHF.

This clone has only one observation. CDR3 amino acids: CASSFSGPTQDTQYF. CDR3 nucleotides: TGTGCCAGCAGTTTCAGCGGGCCGACTCAGGATACGCAGTATTTT. The gene calls are TRBV6-6 and TRBJ2-3; possible D gene TRBD2, 6 bases. The germline V and J ends were trimmed by 4 bases and 6 bases, with 17 bases remaining between them. The germline gives CDR1 MNHNY, CDR2 SVGAGI (reference sequence). The CDR3 has 15 amino acids.

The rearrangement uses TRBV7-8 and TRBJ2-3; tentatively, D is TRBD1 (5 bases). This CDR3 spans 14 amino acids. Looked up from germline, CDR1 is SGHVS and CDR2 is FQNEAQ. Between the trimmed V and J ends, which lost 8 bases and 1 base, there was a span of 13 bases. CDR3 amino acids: CASGAGLGTDTQYF. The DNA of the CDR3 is TGTGCCAGCGGGGCCGGATTAGGCACAGATACGCAGTATTTT.

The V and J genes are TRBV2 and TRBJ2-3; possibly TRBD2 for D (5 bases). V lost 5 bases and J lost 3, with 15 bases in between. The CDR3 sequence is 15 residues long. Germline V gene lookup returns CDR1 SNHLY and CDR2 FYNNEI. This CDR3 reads CASSSEMLATDTQYF. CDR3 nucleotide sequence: TGTGCCAGCAGTTCGGAGATGCTAGCAACAGATACGCAGTATTTT. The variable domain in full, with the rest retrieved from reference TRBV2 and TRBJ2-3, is EPEVTQTPSHQVTQMGQEVILRCVPISNHLYFYWYRQILGQKVEFLVSFYNNEISEKSEIFDDQFSVERPDGSNFTLKIRSTKLEDSAMYFCASSSEMLATDTQYFGPGTRLTVL.

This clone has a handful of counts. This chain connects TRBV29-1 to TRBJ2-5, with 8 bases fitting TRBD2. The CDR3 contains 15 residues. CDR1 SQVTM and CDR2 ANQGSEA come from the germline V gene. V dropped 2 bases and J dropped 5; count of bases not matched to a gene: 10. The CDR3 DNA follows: TGCAGCGTTGAAACCGGGAGGGCCCATGGGGAGACCCAGTACTTC. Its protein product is CSVETGRAHGETQYF.

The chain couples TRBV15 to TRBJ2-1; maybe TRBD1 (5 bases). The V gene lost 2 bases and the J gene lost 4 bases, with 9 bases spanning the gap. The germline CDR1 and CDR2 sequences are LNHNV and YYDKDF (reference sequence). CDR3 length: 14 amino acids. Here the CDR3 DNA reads TGTGCCACCAGCAGACTACAGGAATACAATGAGCAGTTCTTC. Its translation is CATSRLQEYNEQFF.

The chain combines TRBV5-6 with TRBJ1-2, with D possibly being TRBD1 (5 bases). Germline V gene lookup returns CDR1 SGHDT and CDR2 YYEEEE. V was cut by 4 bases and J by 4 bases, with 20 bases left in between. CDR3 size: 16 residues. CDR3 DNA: TGTGCCAGCAGCGGGTATTCTCTGACAGCTTCCTATGGCTACACCTTC. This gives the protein CASSGYSLTASYGYTF.

The CDR3 bases are TGCAGCGTTGTCGGGGTTGGGATGAACACTGAAGCTTTCTTT. It specifies CSVVGVGMNTEAFF. The V and J genes are TRBV29-1 and TRBJ1-1; no reliable D call. The V gene's germline CDR1 is SQVTM and CDR2 ANQGSEA. With 4 bases removed from V and 0 bases from J, the gap between germline ends came to 12 bases. The CDR3 has 14 residues.

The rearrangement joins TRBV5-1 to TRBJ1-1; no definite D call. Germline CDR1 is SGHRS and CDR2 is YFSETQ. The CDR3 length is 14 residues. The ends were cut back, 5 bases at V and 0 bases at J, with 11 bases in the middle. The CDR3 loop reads CASRVRAMNTEAFF. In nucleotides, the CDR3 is TGCGCCAGCAGGGTGAGGGCCATGAACACTGAAGCTTTCTTT.

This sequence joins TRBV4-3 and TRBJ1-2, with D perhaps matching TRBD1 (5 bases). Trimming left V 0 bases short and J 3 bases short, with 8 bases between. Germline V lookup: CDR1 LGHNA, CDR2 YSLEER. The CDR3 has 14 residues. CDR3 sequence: CASSQEGADYGYTF. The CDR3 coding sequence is TGCGCCAGCAGCCAAGAAGGGGCTGACTATGGCTACACCTTC.

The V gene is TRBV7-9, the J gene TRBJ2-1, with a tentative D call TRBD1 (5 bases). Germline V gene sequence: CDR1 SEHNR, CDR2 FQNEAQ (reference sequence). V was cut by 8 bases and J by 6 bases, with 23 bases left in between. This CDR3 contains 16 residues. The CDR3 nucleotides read TGTGCCAGCGACAATCCAGGGCAGGGAATTGGCAATGAGCAGTTCTTC. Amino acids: CASDNPGQGIGNEQFF.

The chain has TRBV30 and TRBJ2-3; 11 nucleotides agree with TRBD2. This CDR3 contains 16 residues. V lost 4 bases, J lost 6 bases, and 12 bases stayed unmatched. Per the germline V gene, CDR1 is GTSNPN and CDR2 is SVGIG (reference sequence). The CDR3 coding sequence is TGTGCCTGGACCCCCACTAGCGGGAGATTATTCGATACGCAGTATTTT. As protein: CAWTPTSGRLFDTQYF.

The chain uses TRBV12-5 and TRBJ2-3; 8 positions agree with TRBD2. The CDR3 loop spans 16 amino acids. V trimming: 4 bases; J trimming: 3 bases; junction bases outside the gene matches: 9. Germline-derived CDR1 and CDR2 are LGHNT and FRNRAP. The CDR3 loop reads CASGSGYGGATDTQYF. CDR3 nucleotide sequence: TGTGCTAGTGGTTCCGGTTACGGGGGGGCGACAGATACGCAGTATTTT.

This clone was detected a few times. The CDR3 reads CASSQKLDRGYQPQHF. The CDR3 DNA is TGTGCCAGCAGCCAAAAGCTCGACAGGGGTTATCAGCCCCAGCATTTT. The chain couples TRBV4-2 to TRBJ1-5; 8 bases line up with TRBD1. V shed 2 bases, J shed 5 bases, and the junction held 8 bases outside the gene matches. This CDR3 has 16 residues. The germline V gene encodes CDR1 LGHNA and CDR2 YNFKEQ.

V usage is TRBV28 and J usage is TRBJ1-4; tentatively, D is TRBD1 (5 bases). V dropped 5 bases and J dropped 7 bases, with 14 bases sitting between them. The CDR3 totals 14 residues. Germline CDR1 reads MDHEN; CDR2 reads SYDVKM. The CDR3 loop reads CASSGRDGGEKLFF. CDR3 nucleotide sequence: TGTGCCAGCAGTGGGCGGGATGGGGGTGAAAAACTGTTTTTT. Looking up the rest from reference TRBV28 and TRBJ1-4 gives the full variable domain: DVKVTQSSRYLVKRTGEKVFLECVQDMDHENMFWYRQDPGLGLRLIYFSYDVKMKEKGDIPEGYSVSREKKERFSLILESASTNQTSMYLCASSGRDGGEKLFFGSGTQLSVL.

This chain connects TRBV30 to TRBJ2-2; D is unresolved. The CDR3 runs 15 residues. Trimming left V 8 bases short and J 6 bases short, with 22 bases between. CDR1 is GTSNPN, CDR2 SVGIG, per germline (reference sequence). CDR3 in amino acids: CAQTVLDSGPGELFF. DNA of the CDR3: TGTGCCCAGACTGTTCTGGATTCTGGTCCCGGGGAGCTGTTTTTT.

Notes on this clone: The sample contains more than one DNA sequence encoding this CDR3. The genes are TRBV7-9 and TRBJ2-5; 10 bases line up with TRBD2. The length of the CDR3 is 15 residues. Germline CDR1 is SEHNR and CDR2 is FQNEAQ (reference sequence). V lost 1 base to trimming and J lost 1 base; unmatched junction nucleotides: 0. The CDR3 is CASSLVAGGQETQYF. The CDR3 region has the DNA TGTGCCAGCAGCTTAGTAGCGGGGGGCCAAGAGACCCAGTACTTC.

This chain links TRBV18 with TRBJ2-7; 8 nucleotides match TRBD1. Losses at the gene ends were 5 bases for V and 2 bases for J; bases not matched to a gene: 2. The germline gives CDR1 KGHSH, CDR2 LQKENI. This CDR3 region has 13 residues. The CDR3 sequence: CASSEQGAYEQYF. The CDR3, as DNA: TGTGCCAGCTCAGAACAGGGGGCCTACGAGCAGTACTTC.

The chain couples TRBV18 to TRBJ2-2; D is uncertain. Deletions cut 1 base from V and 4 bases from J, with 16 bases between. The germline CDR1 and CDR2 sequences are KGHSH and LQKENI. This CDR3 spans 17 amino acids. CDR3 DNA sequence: TGTGCCAGCTCACCACGCTTGGCGGTCGTGGGCACCGGGGAGCTGTTTTTT. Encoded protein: CASSPRLAVVGTGELFF.

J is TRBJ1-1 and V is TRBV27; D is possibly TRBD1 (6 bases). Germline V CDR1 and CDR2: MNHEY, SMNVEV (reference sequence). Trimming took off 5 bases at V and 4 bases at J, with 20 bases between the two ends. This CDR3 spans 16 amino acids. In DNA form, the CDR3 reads TGTGCCAGCAGTCTTACAGGTAGAGTAGGGGGCACTGAAGCTTTCTTT. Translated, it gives CASSLTGRVGGTEAFF.

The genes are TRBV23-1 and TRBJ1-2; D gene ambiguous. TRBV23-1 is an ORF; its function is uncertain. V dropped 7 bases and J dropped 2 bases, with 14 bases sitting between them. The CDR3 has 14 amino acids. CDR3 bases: TGCGCCAGCACGAAATGGGAGACGAACTATGGCTACACCTTC. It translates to CASTKWETNYGYTF.

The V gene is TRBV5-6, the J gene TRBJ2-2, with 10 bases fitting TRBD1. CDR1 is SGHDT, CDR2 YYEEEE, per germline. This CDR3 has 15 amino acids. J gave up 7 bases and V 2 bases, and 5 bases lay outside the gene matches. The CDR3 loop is CASSFWTGGIGELFF. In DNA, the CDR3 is TGTGCCAGCAGCTTTTGGACAGGGGGAATCGGGGAGCTGTTTTTT.

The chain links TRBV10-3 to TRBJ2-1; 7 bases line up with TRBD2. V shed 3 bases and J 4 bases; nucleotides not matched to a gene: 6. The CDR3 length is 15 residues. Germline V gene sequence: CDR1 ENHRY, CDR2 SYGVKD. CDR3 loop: CAISEAGLEYNEQFF. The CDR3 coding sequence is TGTGCCATCAGTGAAGCGGGACTGGAATACAATGAGCAGTTCTTC.

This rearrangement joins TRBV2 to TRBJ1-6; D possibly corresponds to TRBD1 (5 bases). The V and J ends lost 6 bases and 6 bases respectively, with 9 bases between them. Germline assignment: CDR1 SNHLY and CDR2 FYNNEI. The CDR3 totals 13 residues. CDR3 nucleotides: TGTGCCAGCAGCCGGGGGACTAATTCACCCCTCCACTTT. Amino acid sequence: CASSRGTNSPLHF.

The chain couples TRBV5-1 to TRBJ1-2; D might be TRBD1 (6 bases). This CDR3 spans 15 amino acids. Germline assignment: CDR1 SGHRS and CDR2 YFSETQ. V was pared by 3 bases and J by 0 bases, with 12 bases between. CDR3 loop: CASSSDRRTNYGYTF. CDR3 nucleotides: TGCGCCAGCAGCTCGGACAGAAGAACTAACTATGGCTACACCTTC.